This TCR beta chain came from a study of PD-1 blockade in classical Hodgkin lymphoma. In germline, CDR1 is MGHRA, CDR2 YSYEKL. The length of the CDR3 is 15 residues. With 1 base clipped from V and 8 bases from J, the junction kept 3 bases outside the gene matches. A note on this clone: Its antigen is undetermined.

Study results and limitations: Patients with an early start, nivolumab under 1 year after ASCT, were excluded.

Measured with immunoSEQ multiplex PCR; TCRdb has only the in-frame clones, and not every one. The table lists approximately 29,000 clones, around 79% of them singletons. Time point reported: cycle 4 day 1 (C4D1), after five to seven weeks of nivolumab. Exposure to brentuximab vedotin varied, and each patient had relapsed following autologous stem cell transplantation. Best outcomes ranged across complete response, partial response and progressive disease. This specimen was peripheral blood mononuclear cells (PBMCs), taken before the fourth cycle of nivolumab. This clonotype was obtained from a human donor with classical Hodgkin lymphoma. The chain is built from TRBV4-1 and TRBJ2-1; TRBD2 agrees at 12 bases. The CDR3 is CASSQVPSGGDEQFF. The CDR3 bases are TGCGCCAGCAGCCAAGTACCTAGCGGGGGGGATGAGCAGTTCTTC.